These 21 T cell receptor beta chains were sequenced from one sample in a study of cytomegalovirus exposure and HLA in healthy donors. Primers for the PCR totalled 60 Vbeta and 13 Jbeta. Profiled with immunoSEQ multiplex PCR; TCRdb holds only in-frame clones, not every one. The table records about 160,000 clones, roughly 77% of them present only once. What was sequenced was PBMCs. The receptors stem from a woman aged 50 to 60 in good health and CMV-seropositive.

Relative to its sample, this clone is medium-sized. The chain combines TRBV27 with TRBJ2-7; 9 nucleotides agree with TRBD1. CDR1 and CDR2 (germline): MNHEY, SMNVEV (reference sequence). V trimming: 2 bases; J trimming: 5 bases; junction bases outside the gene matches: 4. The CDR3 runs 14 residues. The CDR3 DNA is TGTGCCAGCAGTTTAGGGACAGGGTATAACGAGCAGTACTTC. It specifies CASSLGTGYNEQYF.

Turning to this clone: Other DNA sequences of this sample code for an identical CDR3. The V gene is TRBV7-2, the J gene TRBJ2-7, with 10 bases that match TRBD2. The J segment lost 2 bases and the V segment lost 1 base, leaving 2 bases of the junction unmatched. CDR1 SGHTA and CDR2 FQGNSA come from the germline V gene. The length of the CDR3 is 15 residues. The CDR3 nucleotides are TGTGCCAGCAGCTTAGGGACTAGCGGCACCTACGAGCAGTACTTC. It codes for CASSLGTSGTYEQYF. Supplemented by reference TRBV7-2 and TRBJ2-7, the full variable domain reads GAGVSQSPSNKVTEKGKDVELRCDPISGHTALYWYRQSLGQGLEFLIYFQGNSAPDKSGLPSDRFSAERTGGSVSTLTIQRTQQEDSAVYLCASSLGTSGTYEQYFGPGTRLTVT.

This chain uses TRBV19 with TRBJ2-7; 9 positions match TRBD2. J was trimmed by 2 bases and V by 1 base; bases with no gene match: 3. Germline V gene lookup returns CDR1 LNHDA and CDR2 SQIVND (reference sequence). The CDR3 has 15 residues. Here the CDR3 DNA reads TGTGCCAGTAGTATAGCTAGCGGGGATACCTACGAGCAGTACTTC. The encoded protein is CASSIASGDTYEQYF.

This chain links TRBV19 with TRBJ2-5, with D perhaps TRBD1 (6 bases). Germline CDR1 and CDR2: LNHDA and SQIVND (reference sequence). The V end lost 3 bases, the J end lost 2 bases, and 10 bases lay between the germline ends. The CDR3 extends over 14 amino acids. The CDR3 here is CASSIGTQQETQYF. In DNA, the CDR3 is TGTGCCAGTAGTATCGGGACACAACAAGAGACCCAGTACTTC.

The CDR3 DNA follows: TGTGCCAGCAAGGAGGGTTCAGCCTACTATGGCTACACCTTC. The encoded protein is CASKEGSAYYGYTF. This sequence joins TRBV2 and TRBJ1-2, with no clear D. Germline-derived CDR1 and CDR2 are SNHLY and FYNNEI. The CDR3 runs 14 residues. Trimming shortened V by 7 bases and J by 3 bases, and 15 bases separated the two germline ends.

This chain's CDR3 is CASSAFDYREDGYTF. For the CDR3, the DNA is TGTGCCAGCAGCGCTTTTGATTATCGGGAAGATGGCTACACCTTC. The chain couples TRBV13 to TRBJ1-2; D ambiguous. The CDR3 sequence is 15 residues long. The V gene lost 5 bases and the J gene lost 6 bases, with 19 bases spanning the gap. CDR1 PRHDT and CDR2 FYEKMQ come from the germline V gene (reference sequence).

The CDR3 coding sequence is TGTGCCAGCAGTTTTGGTAGCGGGGGGGTGGAGCAGTACTTC. Encoded protein: CASSFGSGGVEQYF. The rearrangement links TRBV27 to TRBJ2-7, with 11 bases identical to TRBD2. CDR1 is MNHEY, CDR2 SMNVEV, per germline (reference sequence). The CDR3 totals 14 residues. V shed 3 bases, J shed 7 bases, and the junction held 5 bases outside the gene matches.

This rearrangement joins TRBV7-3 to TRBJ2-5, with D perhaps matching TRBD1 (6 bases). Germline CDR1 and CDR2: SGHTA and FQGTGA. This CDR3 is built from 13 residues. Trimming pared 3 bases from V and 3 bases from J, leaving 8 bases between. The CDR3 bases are TGTGCCAGCAGCTTGGACAGAGAAGAGACCCAGTACTTC. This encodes CASSLDREETQYF.

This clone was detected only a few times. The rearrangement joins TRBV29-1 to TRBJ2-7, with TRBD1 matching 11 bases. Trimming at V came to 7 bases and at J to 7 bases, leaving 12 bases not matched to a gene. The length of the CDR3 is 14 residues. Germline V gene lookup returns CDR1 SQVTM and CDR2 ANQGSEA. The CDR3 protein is CSAGQGALVREQYF. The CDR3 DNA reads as TGCAGCGCCGGACAGGGGGCCCTTGTACGGGAGCAGTACTTC.

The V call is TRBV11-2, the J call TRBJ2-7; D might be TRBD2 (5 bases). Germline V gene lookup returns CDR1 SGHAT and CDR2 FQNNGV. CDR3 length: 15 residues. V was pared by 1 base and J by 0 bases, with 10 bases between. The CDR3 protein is CASSLGYGVSYEQYF. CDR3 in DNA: TGTGCCAGCAGCTTAGGCTACGGGGTCTCCTACGAGCAGTACTTC. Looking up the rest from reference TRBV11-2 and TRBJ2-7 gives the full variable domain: EAGVAQSPRYKIIEKRQSVAFWCNPISGHATLYWYQQILGQGPKLLIQFQNNGVVDDSQLPKDRFSAERLKGVDSTLKIQPAKLEDSAVYLCASSLGYGVSYEQYFGPGTRLTVT.

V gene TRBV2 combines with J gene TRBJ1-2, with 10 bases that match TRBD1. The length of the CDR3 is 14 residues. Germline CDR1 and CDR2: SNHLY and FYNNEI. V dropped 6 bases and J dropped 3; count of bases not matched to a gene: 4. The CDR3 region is CASSRTGGYYGYTF. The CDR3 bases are TGTGCCAGCAGCCGGACAGGGGGATACTATGGCTACACCTTC.

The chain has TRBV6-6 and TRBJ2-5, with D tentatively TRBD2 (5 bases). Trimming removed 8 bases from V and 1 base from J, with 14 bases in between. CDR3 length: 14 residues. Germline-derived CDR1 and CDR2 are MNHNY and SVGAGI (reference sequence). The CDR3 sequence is CASVSGSLQETQYF. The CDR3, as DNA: TGTGCCAGCGTTTCTGGGAGCCTCCAAGAGACCCAGTACTTC.

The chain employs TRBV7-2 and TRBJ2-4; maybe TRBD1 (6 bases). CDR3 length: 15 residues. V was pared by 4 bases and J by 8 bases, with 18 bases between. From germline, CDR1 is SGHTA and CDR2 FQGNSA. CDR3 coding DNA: TGTGCCAGCAGCTACCAATCGGGACAACCCCACATTCAGTACTTC. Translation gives CASSYQSGQPHIQYF.

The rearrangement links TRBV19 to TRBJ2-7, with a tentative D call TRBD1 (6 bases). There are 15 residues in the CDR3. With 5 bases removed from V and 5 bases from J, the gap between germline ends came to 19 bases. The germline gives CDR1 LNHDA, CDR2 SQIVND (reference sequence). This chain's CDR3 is CASSSRDIRTHEQYF. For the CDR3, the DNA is TGTGCCAGTAGTTCCCGGGACATTCGGACCCACGAGCAGTACTTC.

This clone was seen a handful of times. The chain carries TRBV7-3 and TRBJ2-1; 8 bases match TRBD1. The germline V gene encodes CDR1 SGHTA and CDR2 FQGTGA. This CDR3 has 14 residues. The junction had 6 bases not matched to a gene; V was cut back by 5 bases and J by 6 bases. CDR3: CASSPHGQGNEQFF. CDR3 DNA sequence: TGTGCCAGCAGCCCGCACGGACAGGGCAATGAGCAGTTCTTC.

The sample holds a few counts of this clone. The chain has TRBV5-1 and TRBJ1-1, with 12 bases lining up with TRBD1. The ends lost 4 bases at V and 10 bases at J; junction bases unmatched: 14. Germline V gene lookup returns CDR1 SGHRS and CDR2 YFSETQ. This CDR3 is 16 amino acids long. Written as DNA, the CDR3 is TGCGCCAGCAGCGTTGGCTGGGGACAGGGGGCGAAAGTAGCTTTCTTT. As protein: CASSVGWGQGAKVAFF.

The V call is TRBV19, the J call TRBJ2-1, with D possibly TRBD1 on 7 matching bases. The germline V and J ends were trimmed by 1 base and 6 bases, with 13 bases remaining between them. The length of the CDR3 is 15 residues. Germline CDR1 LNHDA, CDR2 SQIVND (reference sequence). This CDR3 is CASSIGGQGGNEQFF. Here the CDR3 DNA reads TGTGCCAGTAGTATAGGCGGGCAGGGGGGCAATGAGCAGTTCTTC.

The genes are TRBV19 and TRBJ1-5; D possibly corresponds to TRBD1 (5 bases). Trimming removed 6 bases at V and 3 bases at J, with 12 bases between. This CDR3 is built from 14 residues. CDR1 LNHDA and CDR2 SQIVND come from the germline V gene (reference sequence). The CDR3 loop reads CASRGPGDNQPQHF. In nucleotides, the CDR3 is TGTGCCAGTAGGGGACCGGGGGACAATCAGCCCCAGCATTTT.

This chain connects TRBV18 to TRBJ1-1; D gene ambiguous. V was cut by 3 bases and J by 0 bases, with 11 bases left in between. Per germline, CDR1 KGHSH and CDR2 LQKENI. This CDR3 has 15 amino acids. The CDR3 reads CASSPATRMNTEAFF. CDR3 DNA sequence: TGTGCCAGCTCACCGGCGACCAGGATGAACACTGAAGCTTTCTTT.

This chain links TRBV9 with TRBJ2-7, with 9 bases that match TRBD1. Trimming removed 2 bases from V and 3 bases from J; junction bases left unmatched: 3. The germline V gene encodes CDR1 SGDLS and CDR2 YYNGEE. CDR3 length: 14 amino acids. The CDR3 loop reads CASSVGTGRYEQYF. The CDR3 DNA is TGTGCCAGCAGCGTCGGGACAGGGCGCTACGAGCAGTACTTC.

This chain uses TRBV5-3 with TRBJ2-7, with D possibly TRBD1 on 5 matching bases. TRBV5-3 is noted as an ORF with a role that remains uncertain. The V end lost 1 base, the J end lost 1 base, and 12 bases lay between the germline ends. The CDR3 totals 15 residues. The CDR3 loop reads CARSLLGRRSYEQYF. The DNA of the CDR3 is TGTGCCAGAAGCTTGTTGGGGCGTCGGTCCTACGAGCAGTACTTC.